This passage covers 20 T cell receptor beta chains from one sample sequenced in a study of shared clonotypes between healthy human individuals. Clones were read by immunoSEQ multiplex PCR, and TCRdb kept only the in-frame ones, dropping some. Of roughly 450,000 clones listed, 79% are singletons. What was sequenced was PBMCs. Receptors originate from a woman in her thirties or forties in good health. Some clones in this sample may be carry-over from other donors' samples.

This clone was seen a single time. The V gene is TRBV19, the J gene TRBJ1-2; D is unclear. The CDR3 has 11 amino acids. V was clipped by 5 bases and J by 4 bases, with 5 bases between them. Germline CDR1 LNHDA, CDR2 SQIVND (reference sequence). CDR3 bases: TGTGCCAGTAGTTCCGGCTATGGCTACACCTTC. Amino acid sequence: CASSSGYGYTF.

This chain connects TRBV5-1 to TRBJ1-3; D is ambiguous. Trimming took off 0 bases at V and 0 bases at J, with 10 bases between the two ends. CDR3 size: 16 residues. Germline V gene sequence: CDR1 SGHRS, CDR2 YFSETQ. The CDR3 region is CASSLGSRGSGNTIYF. The CDR3 bases are TGCGCCAGCAGCTTGGGTAGTCGTGGCTCTGGAAACACCATATATTTT.

The DNA of the CDR3 is TGTGCCTGGAGTGGGGAGTTGGTCCTCTATGGCTACACCTTC. Its translation: CAWSGELVLYGYTF. This sequence joins TRBV30 and TRBJ1-2; no firm D call. Germline CDR1 GTSNPN, CDR2 SVGIG (reference sequence). V shed 1 base and J shed 4 bases, with 13 bases lying between them. There are 14 residues in the CDR3.

The J gene is TRBJ1-2, the V gene TRBV9; 11 bases agree with TRBD1. V gave up 0 bases and J gave up 4 bases; unmatched junction bases: 5. Germline-derived CDR1 and CDR2 are SGDLS and YYNGEE. The CDR3 loop spans 16 amino acids. The CDR3 is CASSVAGQGAGYGYTF. CDR3 in DNA: TGTGCCAGCAGCGTAGCTGGACAGGGGGCTGGCTATGGCTACACCTTC.

The rearrangement links TRBV5-1 to TRBJ2-5, with TRBD2 matching over 11 bases. The CDR3 runs 16 residues. Per the germline V gene, CDR1 is SGHRS and CDR2 is YFSETQ. Trimming took 1 base from V and 5 from J; bases not matched to a gene: 7. CDR3 sequence: CASSLRLAGGDETQYF. The CDR3 DNA reads as TGCGCCAGCAGCTTGAGGCTAGCGGGAGGTGATGAGACCCAGTACTTC. Using reference TRBV5-1 and TRBJ2-5 for the parts outside the CDR3, the full variable domain is KAGVTQTPRYLIKTRGQQVTLSCSPISGHRSVSWYQQTPGQGLQFLFEYFSETQRNKGNFPGRFSGRQFSNSRSEMNVSTLELGDSALYLCASSLRLAGGDETQYFGPGTRLLVL.

The chain recombines TRBV28 with TRBJ1-2; D gene ambiguous. The V end was cut by 5 bases, the J end by 3 bases, with 16 bases between. The CDR3 has 15 residues. In germline, CDR1 is MDHEN, CDR2 SYDVKM. CDR3 coding DNA: TGTGCCAGCAGTCCCACCGAACGGCGATACTATGGCTACACCTTC. Encoded protein: CASSPTERRYYGYTF.

The chain combines TRBV28 with TRBJ1-5; D ambiguous. There are 14 residues in the CDR3. V lost 5 bases and J 6 bases, leaving 14 bases between the germline ends. The germline CDR1 and CDR2 sequences are MDHEN and SYDVKM. The CDR3 nucleotides are TGTGCCAGCAGTGAACCCAGATCCTCTCAGCCCCAGCATTTT. Protein product: CASSEPRSSQPQHF.

The chain employs TRBV27 and TRBJ2-7; D gene ambiguous. The CDR3 is made up of 14 amino acids. Germline CDR1 is MNHEY and CDR2 is SMNVEV (reference sequence). Trimming removed 6 bases at V and 4 bases at J, with 16 bases between. Here the CDR3 DNA reads TGTGCCAGCAGAGACCTAGGGTCGTCATACGAGCAGTACTTC. It codes for CASRDLGSSYEQYF.

CDR3 amino acids: CASSPPSWGGYSGNTIYF. CDR3 nucleotides: TGTGCCAGCTCACCACCGTCGTGGGGGGGTTACTCTGGAAACACCATATATTTT. The chain employs TRBV18 and TRBJ1-3, with a possible D match to TRBD1 (5 bases). The germline CDR1 and CDR2 sequences are KGHSH and LQKENI. With 0 bases removed from V and 0 bases from J, the gap between germline ends came to 15 bases. This CDR3 has 18 residues.

The count of this clone is one. The rearrangement joins TRBV18 to TRBJ1-2; 7 bases align to TRBD1. Germline CDR1 KGHSH, CDR2 LQKENI. V shed 0 bases and J 8 bases; nucleotides not matched to a gene: 12. The CDR3 sequence is 16 residues long. CDR3 amino acids: CASSPPGSDRAWGYTF. The CDR3, as DNA: TGTGCCAGCTCACCACCAGGGTCCGACAGGGCTTGGGGCTACACCTTC. Together with reference TRBV18 and TRBJ1-2, the CDR3 gives the full variable domain: NAGVMQNPRHLVRRRGQEARLRCSPMKGHSHVYWYRQLPEEGLKFMVYLQKENIIDESGMPKERFSAEFPKEGPSILRIQQVVRGDSAAYFCASSPPGSDRAWGYTFGSGTRLTVV.

The CDR3 coding sequence is TGCAGTGCTAGCGGGAACTACGAGCAGTACTTC. Protein: CSASGNYEQYF. The chain combines TRBV20-1 with TRBJ2-5; a possible D gene is TRBD2 (5 bases). The closer fit of TRBJ2-7 to the DNA end suggests the J call may be wrong. Germline CDR1 DFQATT, CDR2 SNEGSKA (reference sequence). The CDR3 runs to 11 residues.

The V gene is TRBV14, the J gene TRBJ2-5; 7 nucleotides align to TRBD2. The junction had 5 bases not matched to a gene; V was cut back by 6 bases and J by 4 bases. Germline assignment: CDR1 SGHDN and CDR2 FVKESK. The CDR3 is 13 amino acids. CDR3 DNA: TGTGCCAGCAGTCGACTAGCTCTAGAGACCCAGTACTTC. Translating gives CASSRLALETQYF.

The chain joins TRBV5-1 to TRBJ2-1; TRBD1 might be the D (5 bases). V lost 4 bases and J 5 bases, leaving 16 bases between the germline ends. CDR1 SGHRS and CDR2 YFSETQ come from the germline V gene. The CDR3 extends over 15 amino acids. The DNA of the CDR3 is TGCGCCAGCAGCAAGGGCCCAGAAGGGGACAATGAGCAGTTCTTC. Its translation: CASSKGPEGDNEQFF.

The chain links TRBV6-4 to TRBJ2-1; 7 bases map to TRBD1. CDR1 is MRHNA and CDR2 is SNTAGT in the germline V gene. The CDR3 runs to 15 residues. V gave up 5 bases and J gave up 0 bases; unmatched junction bases: 4. CDR3 bases: TGTGCCAGCAGTTCGGACAGGAGCTCCTACAATGAGCAGTTCTTC. Its translation is CASSSDRSSYNEQFF.

This clone was counted a single time. The V gene is TRBV10-3, the J gene TRBJ2-5; D not certain. TRBJ2-7 explains the end of the DNA better; the J call may be wrong. The CDR3 has 13 residues. The germline gives CDR1 ENHRY, CDR2 SYGVKD. DNA of the CDR3: TGTGCCATCAGCTCGGCCACCTCCTACGAGCAGTACTTC. The encoded protein is CAISSATSYEQYF.

The chain employs TRBV11-2 and TRBJ2-7, with a tentative D call TRBD2 (6 bases). Trimming took 1 base from V and 2 from J, leaving 15 bases between them. The CDR3 loop spans 16 amino acids. Germline CDR1 is SGHAT and CDR2 is FQNNGV. The CDR3 region has the DNA TGTGCCAGCAGCTTAGCCCGGGGGACCGCGACCTACGAGCAGTACTTC. Amino acid sequence: CASSLARGTATYEQYF.

The rearrangement uses TRBV4-3 and TRBJ2-2; the match to TRBD1 covers 7 bases. CDR3 size: 18 residues. V was clipped by 0 bases and J by 7 bases; unmatched bases: 14. Germline V gives CDR1 LGHNA, CDR2 YSLEER. This chain's CDR3 is CASSQEPPLTGYVGELFF. For the CDR3, the DNA is TGCGCCAGCAGCCAAGAACCACCCCTGACAGGGTATGTCGGGGAGCTGTTTTTT.

The V call is TRBV2, the J call TRBJ2-7, with D possibly being TRBD1 or TRBD2 (5 bases each). The length of the CDR3 is 13 residues. Germline lookup yields CDR1 SNHLY and CDR2 FYNNEI. Trimming took off 7 bases at V and 6 bases at J, with 16 bases between the two ends. CDR3 sequence: CASNMGVGSEQYF. CDR3 bases: TGTGCCAGCAATATGGGGGTGGGAAGCGAGCAGTACTTC.

The chain uses TRBV29-1 and TRBJ1-2; 9 bases line up with TRBD1. This CDR3 contains 14 residues. Germline V gene lookup returns CDR1 SQVTM and CDR2 ANQGSEA. V lost 7 bases, J lost 7 bases, and 13 bases stayed unmatched. CDR3 amino acids: CSARMGQGIGGYTF. In DNA form, the CDR3 reads TGCAGCGCCCGGATGGGACAGGGAATCGGTGGCTACACCTTC. Supplemented by reference TRBV29-1 and TRBJ1-2, the full variable domain reads SAVISQKPSRDICQRGTSLTIQCQVDSQVTMMFWYRQQPGQSLTLIATANQGSEATYESGFVIDKFPISRPNLTFSTLTVSNMSPEDSSIYLCSARMGQGIGGYTFGSGTRLTVV.

The genes are TRBV7-2 and TRBJ2-1; D unclear. Germline V lookup: CDR1 SGHTA, CDR2 FQGNSA. CDR3 size: 11 residues. V was pared by 3 bases and J by 10 bases, with 7 bases between. In DNA form, the CDR3 reads TGTGCCAGCAGCTTCAACGTCGAGCAGTTCTTC. It yields the protein CASSFNVEQFF.